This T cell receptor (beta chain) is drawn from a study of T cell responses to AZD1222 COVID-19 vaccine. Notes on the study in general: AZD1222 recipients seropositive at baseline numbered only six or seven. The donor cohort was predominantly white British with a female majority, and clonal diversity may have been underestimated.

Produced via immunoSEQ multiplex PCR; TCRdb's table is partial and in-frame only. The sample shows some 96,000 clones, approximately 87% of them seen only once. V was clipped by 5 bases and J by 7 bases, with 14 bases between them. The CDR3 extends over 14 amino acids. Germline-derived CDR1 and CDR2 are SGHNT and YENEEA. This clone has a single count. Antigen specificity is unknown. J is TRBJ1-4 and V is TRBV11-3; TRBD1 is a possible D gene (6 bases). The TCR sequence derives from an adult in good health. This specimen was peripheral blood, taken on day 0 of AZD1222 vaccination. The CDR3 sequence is CASSVTGFSEKLFF. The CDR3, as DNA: TGTGCCAGCAGCGTTACAGGGTTTAGTGAAAAACTGTTTTTT.